This TCR beta chain was sequenced during a study of T cells in Graves' hyperthyroidism and ophthalmopathy. A word on this clonotype: Its antigen is undetermined.

Trimming left V 2 bases short and J 9 bases short, with 19 bases between. The CDR3 totals 14 residues. CDR1 SQVTM and CDR2 ANQGSEA come from the germline V gene. Notes on the study in general: Ophthalmopathy onset followed model prediction by a median approximately seven months. A 13 V-J model separated ophthalmopathy from stable hyperthyroidism.

The TCR beta CDR3 regions underwent amplification using RNA transcripts as the source. The HTBI primer set served for first-round RT-PCR of the TCR CDR3. MiXCR was run by TCRdb on the multiplex PCR reads, yielding one entry per CDR3 protein. The table lists tens of thousands of distinct CDR3 sequences, around 49% of them singletons, with roughly 32% in the top ten. Absent ophthalmopathy progression within 18 months defined stable Graves' hyperthyroidism. Exclusion of patients followed from uncontrolled infection, other autoimmune disease, pregnancy or lactation. The material sequenced was peripheral blood or thyroid tissue (not recorded which). The receptor's source is a woman in her fifties or sixties with Graves' hyperthyroidism. The rearrangement links TRBV29-1 to TRBJ1-2, with D possibly matching TRBD1 (5 bases). The CDR3 sequence: CSVEWGTQGGRYTF. The CDR3 coding sequence is TGCAGCGTTGAATGGGGGACCCAGGGTGGTCGCTACACCTTC.